What follows are 18 T cell receptor beta chains derived from one specimen sequenced in a study of T cells in pancreatic ductal adenocarcinoma. No neoadjuvant therapy was given to the selected pancreatic ductal adenocarcinoma patients before their surgery. This table comes from immunoSEQ multiplex PCR, and its TCRdb copy is limited to in-frame clones, with some not included. The sample lists 31,000 or so clones, 85% to 95% seen once, with roughly 2.2% in the top ten. Specimen: PBMCs. Receptor source: a human donor with pancreatic ductal adenocarcinoma.

The chain links TRBV5-1 to TRBJ2-1; 14 bases match TRBD2. V was clipped by 5 bases and J by 9 bases; unmatched bases: 19. This CDR3 has 19 residues. Germline V lookup: CDR1 SGHRS, CDR2 YFSETQ. The CDR3 protein is CASSYGMGTGLAGVGEQFF. The DNA for the CDR3 is TGCGCCAGCAGTTACGGTATGGGCACGGGACTAGCGGGAGTGGGTGAGCAGTTCTTC.

This chain links TRBV5-6 with TRBJ1-1; possible D gene TRBD1, 6 bases. Trimming took 4 bases from V and 1 from J, leaving 14 bases between them. This CDR3 is 15 amino acids long. Germline CDR1 and CDR2: SGHDT and YYEEEE. This chain's CDR3 is CASSQRTVPNTEAFF. CDR3 in DNA: TGTGCCAGCAGCCAAAGGACAGTTCCGAACACTGAAGCTTTCTTT.

The chain joins TRBV7-6 to TRBJ2-3; D is possibly TRBD2 (6 bases). This CDR3 spans 16 amino acids. V was trimmed by 5 bases and J by 1 base, leaving 16 bases between them. Per germline, CDR1 SGHVS and CDR2 FNYEAQ. CDR3 DNA: TGTGCCAGCAGCAGGACTAATCCGTGGGGCACAGATACGCAGTATTTT. Its protein is CASSRTNPWGTDTQYF. The whole variable domain, remainder taken from reference TRBV7-6 and TRBJ2-3, is GAGVSQSPRYKVTKRGQDVALRCDPISGHVSLYWYRQALGQGPEFLTYFNYEAQQDKSGLPNDRFSAERPEGSISTLTIQRTEQRDSAMYRCASSRTNPWGTDTQYFGPGTRLTVL.

This rearrangement joins TRBV29-1 to TRBJ2-6, with D perhaps matching TRBD2 (6 bases). The CDR3 consists of 13 residues. Trimming stripped 7 bases from V and 4 bases from J, with 11 bases between. CDR1 is SQVTM and CDR2 is ANQGSEA in the germline V gene. Here the CDR3 DNA reads TGCAGCGCCTGGGCGGGGGGGGCCAACGTCCTGACTTTC. Translation gives CSAWAGGANVLTF.

The chain joins TRBV5-1 to TRBJ1-4; TRBD1 might be the D (5 bases). Germline lookup yields CDR1 SGHRS and CDR2 YFSETQ. The V gene lost 4 bases and the J gene lost 5 bases, with 12 bases spanning the gap. The CDR3 runs to 14 residues. CDR3 coding DNA: TGCGCCAGCAGCCCGGGGAGGGGAAATGAAAAACTGTTTTTT. It specifies CASSPGRGNEKLFF.

This chain connects TRBV18 to TRBJ2-2; D is possibly TRBD1 or TRBD2 (6 bases each). The CDR3 sequence is 15 residues long. V was pared by 6 bases and J by 4 bases, with 15 bases between. Per the germline V gene, CDR1 is KGHSH and CDR2 is LQKENI. The CDR3 region has the DNA TGTGCCAGCTCCCCCAGCCCGGGGGCCACCGGGGAGCTGTTTTTT. Protein sequence: CASSPSPGATGELFF. The full variable domain, rest sourced from reference TRBV18 and TRBJ2-2, is NAGVMQNPRHLVRRRGQEARLRCSPMKGHSHVYWYRQLPEEGLKFMVYLQKENIIDESGMPKERFSAEFPKEGPSILRIQQVVRGDSAAYFCASSPSPGATGELFFGEGSRLTVL.

The chain combines TRBV5-1 with TRBJ2-3; 7 bases agree with TRBD2. Germline loops: CDR1 SGHRS, CDR2 YFSETQ. V was pared by 4 bases and J by 0 bases, with 5 bases of the junction left unmatched. This CDR3 spans 15 amino acids. The CDR3 is CASSPISGSTDTQYF. CDR3 DNA sequence: TGCGCCAGCAGCCCCATTAGCGGGAGCACAGATACGCAGTATTTT.

J is TRBJ2-5 and V is TRBV18; D is possibly TRBD1 (5 bases). V lost 3 bases and J lost 5, with 13 bases in between. This CDR3 region has 14 residues. Germline V gives CDR1 KGHSH, CDR2 LQKENI. The CDR3 region has the DNA TGTGCCAGCTCACCGGCGGCAGGGCGGGAGACCCAGTACTTC. It yields the protein CASSPAAGRETQYF.

The table lists this clone with a count of one. The chain links TRBV30 to TRBJ2-5; TRBD1 matches 8 bases. This CDR3 has 16 amino acids. CDR1 is GTSNPN and CDR2 is SVGIG in the germline V gene (reference sequence). With 2 bases clipped from V and 3 bases from J, the junction kept 11 bases outside the gene matches. The CDR3 spells CAWSTHRAGGKETQYF. The CDR3 coding sequence is TGTGCCTGGAGTACACACAGGGCAGGGGGCAAAGAGACCCAGTACTTC.

This clone was picked up one time. This chain's CDR3 is CASSQQGMREQYF. DNA for the CDR3: TGTGCCAGTAGTCAACAGGGGATGAGAGAGCAGTACTTC. The chain is built from TRBV19 and TRBJ2-7; 7 nucleotides line up with TRBD1. Germline CDR1 reads LNHDA; CDR2 reads SQIVND (reference sequence). After removal of 5 bases from V and 7 bases from J, the junction contained 8 bases not matched to a gene. The CDR3 runs 13 residues.

The rearrangement joins TRBV6-5 to TRBJ1-3, with a tentative D call TRBD1 (6 bases). The germline V and J ends were trimmed by 10 bases and 2 bases, with 9 bases remaining between them. The CDR3 is 12 amino acids. Germline CDR1 MNHEY, CDR2 SVGAGI. The CDR3 region is CATSGAGNTIYF. CDR3 coding DNA: TGTGCCACTTCAGGGGCTGGAAACACCATATATTTT.

The V call is TRBV2, the J call TRBJ2-3, with 10 positions matching TRBD2. Germline V lookup: CDR1 SNHLY, CDR2 FYNNEI. V shed 8 bases, J shed 3 bases, and the junction held 8 bases outside the gene matches. The CDR3 length is 15 residues. CDR3 region: CASGLAGEVTDTQYF. Written as DNA, the CDR3 is TGTGCCAGCGGGCTAGCGGGAGAGGTGACAGATACGCAGTATTTT.

This clone was observed a single time. This rearrangement joins TRBV30 to TRBJ1-3; TRBD1 might be the D (5 bases). The CDR3 covers 16 residues. Germline CDR1 reads GTSNPN; CDR2 reads SVGIG (reference sequence). Trimming cost V 2 bases and J 0 bases, with 14 bases left between them. The CDR3: CAWSWGSASSGNTIYF. In DNA, the CDR3 is TGTGCCTGGAGTTGGGGCAGTGCCAGCTCTGGAAACACCATATATTTT.

In this sample, this clone turned up once. V is TRBV15 and J is TRBJ1-4; D might be TRBD1 (6 bases). The CDR3 has 15 residues. The germline gives CDR1 LNHNV, CDR2 YYDKDF (reference sequence). The V end lost 1 base, the J end lost 2 bases, and 8 bases lay between the germline ends. CDR3 residues: CATSRVGGTNEKLFF. The CDR3 region has the DNA TGTGCCACCAGCAGAGTGGGGGGCACTAATGAAAAACTGTTTTTT.

This chain uses TRBV7-2 with TRBJ2-5, with D unresolved. Trimming took off 2 bases at V and 4 bases at J, with 8 bases between the two ends. Germline V gives CDR1 SGHTA, CDR2 FQGNSA. The CDR3 is 13 residues long. The DNA for the CDR3 is TGTGCCAGCAGCTTACGACCGGGAGAGACCCAGTACTTC. Amino acids: CASSLRPGETQYF.

V is TRBV6-5 and J is TRBJ1-4; D might be TRBD1 (5 bases). The V end lost 5 bases, the J end lost 7 bases, and 8 bases lay between the germline ends. CDR3 length: 12 residues. From germline, CDR1 is MNHEY and CDR2 SVGAGI. This chain's CDR3 is CASSDDSEKLFF. The DNA of the CDR3 is TGTGCCAGCAGTGATGACAGTGAAAAACTGTTTTTT.

The V and J genes are TRBV15 and TRBJ1-5; D is possibly TRBD1 (5 bases). The CDR3 is 12 residues long. Germline CDR1 LNHNV, CDR2 YYDKDF (reference sequence). The V gene lost 2 bases and the J gene lost 11 bases, with 10 bases spanning the gap. CDR3 nucleotides: TGTGCCACCAGCAGACCACAGGAAGCCCAGCATTTT. This gives the protein CATSRPQEAQHF.

V is TRBV27 and J is TRBJ1-1; D gene uncertain. The V gene lost 0 bases and the J gene lost 4 bases, with 24 bases spanning the gap. Germline CDR1 MNHEY, CDR2 SMNVEV (reference sequence). This CDR3 comprises 19 residues. The CDR3 is CASSLSWAPSRAVSTEAFF. In DNA, the CDR3 is TGTGCCAGCAGTTTATCTTGGGCACCATCCCGGGCGGTAAGCACTGAAGCTTTCTTT.